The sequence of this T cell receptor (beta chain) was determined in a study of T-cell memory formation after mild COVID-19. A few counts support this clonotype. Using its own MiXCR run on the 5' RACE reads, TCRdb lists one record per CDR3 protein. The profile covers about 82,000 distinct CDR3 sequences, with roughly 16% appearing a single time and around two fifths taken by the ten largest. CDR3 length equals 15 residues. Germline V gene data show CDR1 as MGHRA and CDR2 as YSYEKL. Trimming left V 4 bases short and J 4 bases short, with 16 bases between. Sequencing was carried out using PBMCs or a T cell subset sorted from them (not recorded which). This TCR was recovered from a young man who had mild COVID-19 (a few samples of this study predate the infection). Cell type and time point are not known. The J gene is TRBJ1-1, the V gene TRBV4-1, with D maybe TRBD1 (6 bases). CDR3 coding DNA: TGCGCCAGCAGCCCCAGGCACGTAGGGGGCACTGAAGCTTTCTTT. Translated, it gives CASSPRHVGGTEAFF.